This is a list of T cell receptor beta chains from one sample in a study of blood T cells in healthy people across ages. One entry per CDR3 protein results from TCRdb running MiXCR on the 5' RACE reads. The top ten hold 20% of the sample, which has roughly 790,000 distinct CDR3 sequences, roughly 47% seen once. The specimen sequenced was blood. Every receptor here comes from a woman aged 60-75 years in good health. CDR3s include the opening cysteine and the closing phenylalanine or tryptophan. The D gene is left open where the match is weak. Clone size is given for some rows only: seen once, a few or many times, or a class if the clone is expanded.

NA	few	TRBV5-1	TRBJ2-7	CASSRRPGDYEQYF	TGCGCCAGCAGCCGTCGGCCGGGCGACTACGAGCAGTACTTC
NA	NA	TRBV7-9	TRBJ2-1	CASRIEGGSQETQFF	TGTGCCAGCAGAATAGAGGGGGGGTCTCAAGAGACCCAGTTCTTC
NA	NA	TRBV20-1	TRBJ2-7	CSARDLGVGGRFSYEQYF	TGCAGTGCTAGAGATCTGGGGGTTGGGGGGCGATTCTCCTACGAGCAGTACTTC
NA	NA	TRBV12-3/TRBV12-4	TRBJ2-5	CASRGWGSKGLQETQYF	TGCGCCAGCAGGGGCTGGGGGTCGAAGGGGCTTCAAGAGACCCAGTACTTC
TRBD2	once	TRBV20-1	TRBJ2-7	CSALYGLAPNEQYF	TGCAGTGCTCTGTACGGACTAGCTCCCAATGAGCAGTACTTC
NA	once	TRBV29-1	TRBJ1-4	CSAEDQEKLFF	TGCAGCGCTGAAGATCAAGAAAAACTGTTTTTT
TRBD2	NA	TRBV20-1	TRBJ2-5	CSAILSGRAETQYF	TGCAGTGCTATCCTTAGCGGGAGGGCAGAGACCCAGTACTTC
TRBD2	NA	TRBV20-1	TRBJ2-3	CSTRTTSGITDTQYF	TGCAGTACTCGTACGACTAGCGGTATTACAGATACGCAGTATTTT
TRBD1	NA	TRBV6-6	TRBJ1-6	CASSSSGQGNSPLHF	TGTGCCAGCAGTTCCTCGGGACAGGGTAATTCACCCCTCCACTTT
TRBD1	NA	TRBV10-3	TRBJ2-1	CAISEATGVPEQFF	TGTGCCATCAGTGAGGCGACAGGGGTCCCCGAGCAGTTCTTC
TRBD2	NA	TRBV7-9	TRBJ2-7	CASSSGTIRYEQYF	TGTGCCAGCAGCTCCGGGACTATCCGATACGAGCAGTACTTC
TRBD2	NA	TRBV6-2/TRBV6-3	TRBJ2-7	CASSPGTSGSGSEQYF	TGTGCCAGCAGCCCCGGGACTAGCGGGAGTGGCAGCGAGCAGTACTTC
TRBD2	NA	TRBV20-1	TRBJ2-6	CSSRGGALSGANVLTF	TGCAGTAGCCGGGGGGGGGCCCTCTCTGGGGCCAACGTCCTGACTTTC
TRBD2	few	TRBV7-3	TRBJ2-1	CASSSGSSGGGRNEQFF	TGTGCCAGCAGCAGCGGGTCTAGCGGGGGGGGTAGAAATGAGCAGTTCTTC
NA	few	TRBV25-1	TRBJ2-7	CASSGRGGRLYEQYF	TGTGCCAGCAGTGGACGGGGTGGCAGACTCTACGAGCAGTACTTC
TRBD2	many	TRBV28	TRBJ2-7	CACRGVPSYEQYF	TGTGCCTGCCGGGGGGTTCCCTCCTACGAGCAGTACTTC
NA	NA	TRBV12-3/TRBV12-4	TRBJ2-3	CASSLSGRDPDTQYF	TGTGCCAGCAGTTTAAGCGGCAGGGACCCAGATACGCAGTATTTT
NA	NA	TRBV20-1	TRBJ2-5	CSAGPPSVSQETQYF	TGCAGTGCTGGTCCCCCCTCTGTCAGCCAAGAGACCCAGTACTTC
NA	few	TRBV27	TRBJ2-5	CASSRITRETQYF	TGTGCCAGCAGCCGTATCACGAGGGAGACCCAGTACTTC
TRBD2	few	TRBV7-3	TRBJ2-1	CASSPVASGRGNEQFF	TGTGCCAGCAGCCCAGTGGCTAGCGGGAGGGGTAATGAGCAGTTCTTC
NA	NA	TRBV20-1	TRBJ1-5	CSVQQGAGQPQHF	TGCAGTGTTCAACAGGGAGCGGGTCAGCCCCAGCATTTT
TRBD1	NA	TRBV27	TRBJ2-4	CASRRQGEVTFEQYF	TGTGCCAGCAGGAGACAGGGGGAGGTCACTTTTGAGCAGTACTTC
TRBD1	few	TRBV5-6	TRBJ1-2	CASSLFGTGDNYGYTF	TGTGCCAGCAGCTTATTCGGGACAGGCGATAACTATGGCTACACCTTC
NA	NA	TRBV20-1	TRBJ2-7	CSARVTYEQYF	TGCAGTGCTAGGGTGACCTACGAGCAGTACTTC
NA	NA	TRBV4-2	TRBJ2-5	CASSQGVYPAGETQYF	TGTGCCAGCAGCCAAGGTGTTTATCCAGCGGGAGAGACCCAGTACTTC
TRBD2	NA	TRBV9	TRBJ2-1	CASSVGASGDASYNEQFF	TGTGCCAGCAGCGTAGGGGCTAGCGGGGACGCCTCCTACAATGAGCAGTTCTTC
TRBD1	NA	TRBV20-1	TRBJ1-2	CSAPRQGLYGYTF	TGCAGTGCTCCGAGACAGGGCCTATATGGCTACACCTTC